The clone carrying this T cell receptor (beta chain) occurred a few times. Its antigen is not known. The record originates from a study of molecular identifiers for immune sequencing clone quantification. TCRdb re-called the PCR reads through MiXCR, storing one row per CDR3 protein. The data hold 300,000 to 350,000 distinct CDR3 sequences, with about a fifth observed a single time. Germline lookup yields CDR1 LNHNV and CDR2 YYDKDF (reference sequence). The CDR3 loop spans 17 amino acids. V was clipped by 0 bases and J by 5 bases; unmatched bases: 8. Study results and caveats: Clones above 20 RNA copies held over 98% of effector molecules, under 1% in naive cells.

With 10%, 30% or 50% of RNA, 20,000 to 1,000,000 naive CD8 T cells were sequenced. The sequenced sample was naive CD8+ T cells from blood, with Jurkat cell RNA spiked in. The subset denotes: FACS-sorted CD8+CD4-CCR7+CD45RA+ naive T cells. The rearrangement links TRBV15 to TRBJ2-1, with 9 bases that match TRBD2. The TCR originated in a human donor in good health. Some libraries in this study had Jurkat cell RNA spiked in. The CDR3 loop is CATSRDGAGGINNEQFF. The CDR3 DNA reads as TGTGCCACCAGCAGAGATGGGGCGGGAGGGATAAACAATGAGCAGTTCTTC. The entire variable domain, with the rest obtained from reference TRBV15 and TRBJ2-1, is as follows: DAMVIQNPRYQVTQFGKPVTLSCSQTLNHNVMYWYQQKSSQAPKLLFHYYDKDFNNEADTPDNFQSRRPNTSFCFLDIRSPGLGDTAMYLCATSRDGAGGINNEQFFGPGTRLTVL.